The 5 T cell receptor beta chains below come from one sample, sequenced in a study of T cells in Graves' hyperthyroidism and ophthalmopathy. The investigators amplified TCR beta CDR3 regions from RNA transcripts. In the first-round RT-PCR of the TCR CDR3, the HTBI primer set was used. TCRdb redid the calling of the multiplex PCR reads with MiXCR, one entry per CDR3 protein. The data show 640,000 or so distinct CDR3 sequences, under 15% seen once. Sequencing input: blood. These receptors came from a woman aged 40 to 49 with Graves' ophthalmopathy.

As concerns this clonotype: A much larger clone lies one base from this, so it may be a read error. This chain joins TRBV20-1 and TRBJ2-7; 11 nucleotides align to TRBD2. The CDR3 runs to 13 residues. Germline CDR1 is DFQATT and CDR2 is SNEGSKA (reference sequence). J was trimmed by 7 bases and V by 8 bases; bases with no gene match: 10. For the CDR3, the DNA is TGCAGTACCCCTCGACTAGCGGGGCGTGAGCAGTACTTC. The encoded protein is CSTPRLAGREQYF.

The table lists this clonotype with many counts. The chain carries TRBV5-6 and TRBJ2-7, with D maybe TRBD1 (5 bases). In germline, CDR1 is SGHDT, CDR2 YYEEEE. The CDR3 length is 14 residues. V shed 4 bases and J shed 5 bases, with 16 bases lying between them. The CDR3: CASSRIGEPNEQYF. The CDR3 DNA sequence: TGTGCCAGCAGCCGAATAGGGGAACCCAACGAGCAGTACTTC. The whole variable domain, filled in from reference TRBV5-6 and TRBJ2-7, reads DAGVTQSPTHLIKTRGQQVTLRCSPKSGHDTVSWYQQALGQGPQFIFQYYEEEERQRGNFPDRFSGHQFPNYSSELNVNALLLGDSALYLCASSRIGEPNEQYFGPGTRLTVT.

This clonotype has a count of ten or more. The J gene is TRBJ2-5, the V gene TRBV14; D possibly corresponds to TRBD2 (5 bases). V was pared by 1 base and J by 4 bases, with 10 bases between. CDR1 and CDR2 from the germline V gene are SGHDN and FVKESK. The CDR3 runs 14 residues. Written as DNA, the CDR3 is TGTGCCAGCAGCCAAGTTGGACTTTCAGAGACCCAGTACTTC. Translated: CASSQVGLSETQYF.

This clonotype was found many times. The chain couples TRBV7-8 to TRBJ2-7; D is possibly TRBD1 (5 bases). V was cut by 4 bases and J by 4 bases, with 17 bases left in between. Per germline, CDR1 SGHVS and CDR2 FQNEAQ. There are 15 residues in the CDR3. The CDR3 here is CASSSTTDGLYEQYF. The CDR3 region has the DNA TGTGCCAGCAGCTCTACGACAGACGGTCTTTACGAGCAGTACTTC.

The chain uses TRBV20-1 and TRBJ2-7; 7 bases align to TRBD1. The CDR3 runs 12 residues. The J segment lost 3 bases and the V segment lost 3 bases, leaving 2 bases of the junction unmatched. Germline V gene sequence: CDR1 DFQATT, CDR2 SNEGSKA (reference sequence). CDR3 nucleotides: TGCAGTGCTAGCTGGGACAGCTACGAGCAGTACTTC. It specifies CSASWDSYEQYF.